The 32 T cell receptor beta chains presented below share a single source sample, sequenced in a study of blood T cell repertoires in COVID-19. The protocol was immunoSEQ multiplex PCR, while the TCRdb copy is restricted to in-frame clones and leaves out a portion. This sample has 200,000 or so clones, with roughly 80% found just once. Sequencing was done on a sample of peripheral blood. These receptors were collected from a woman aged 55-69 years who had recovered from COVID-19.

The table lists this clone with a few counts. The genes are TRBV7-9 and TRBJ1-6; 8 bases are a match to TRBD1. This CDR3 is 14 amino acids long. V lost 3 bases, J lost 7 bases, and 2 bases stayed unmatched. Per germline, CDR1 SEHNR and CDR2 FQNEAQ (reference sequence). CDR3 DNA: TGTGCCAGCAGCTTGGGACAGGAGAATTCACCCCTCCACTTT. It specifies CASSLGQENSPLHF.

The chain is built from TRBV9 and TRBJ1-1, with a weak D call TRBD1 (5 bases). The CDR3 is made up of 14 amino acids. The V end was cut by 4 bases, the J end by 4 bases, with 14 bases between. CDR1 and CDR2 from the germline V gene are SGDLS and YYNGEE. DNA for the CDR3: TGTGCCAGCAGCCCCTTGGGGGGAAGCACTGAAGCTTTCTTT. The encoded protein is CASSPLGGSTEAFF.

This chain uses TRBV28 with TRBJ2-2; 10 bases line up with TRBD2. CDR1 and CDR2 from the germline V gene are MDHEN and SYDVKM. The CDR3 runs 17 residues. V trimming: 5 bases; J trimming: 2 bases; junction bases outside the gene matches: 8. The CDR3 DNA reads TGTGCCAGCAGTACCTATAGCGGGGGGCGTAACACCGGGGAGCTGTTTTTT. It is translated as CASSTYSGGRNTGELFF.

The CDR3 DNA sequence: TGCAGCGTTGAAAGGGGTGGCTCTGGAAACACCATATATTTT. Its protein is CSVERGGSGNTIYF. The V call is TRBV29-1, the J call TRBJ1-3; a possible D gene is TRBD1 (5 bases). Germline CDR1 is SQVTM and CDR2 is ANQGSEA. Trimming left V 2 bases short and J 0 bases short, with 8 bases between. CDR3 length: 14 amino acids.

There are a few counts of this clone. CDR3 sequence reads: CSGRQAPGNTIYF. The CDR3 nucleotides are TGCAGCGGGCGACAGGCGCCGGGAAACACCATATATTTT. This chain links TRBV29-1 with TRBJ1-3; perhaps TRBD1 as D (6 bases). This CDR3 contains 13 residues. Looked up from germline, CDR1 is SQVTM and CDR2 is ANQGSEA. Trimming took off 7 bases at V and 4 bases at J, with 14 bases between the two ends.

Comments on this clone: The junction departs from germline at one end; a sequencing error may be responsible. The chain uses TRBV7-7 and TRBJ2-5, with D unclear. The CDR3 has 13 amino acids. The germline gives CDR1 SSHAT, CDR2 FNYEAQ (reference sequence). CDR3: CASSLSRQETQYF. CDR3 in DNA: TGTGCTAGCAGCTTATCCAGGCAGGAGACCCAGTACTTC.

The chain employs TRBV5-6 and TRBJ2-5, with D perhaps TRBD2 (5 bases). The CDR3 totals 14 residues. Per germline, CDR1 SGHDT and CDR2 YYEEEE. The V gene lost 6 bases and the J gene lost 5 bases, with 17 bases spanning the gap. CDR3 nucleotides: TGTGCCAGCACCGAATTCGGGGAGACGGAGACCCAGTACTTC. Its protein product is CASTEFGETETQYF.

This clone has a single count. V gene TRBV5-1 combines with J gene TRBJ2-6; a possible D gene is TRBD2 (6 bases). Germline CDR1 SGHRS, CDR2 YFSETQ. The V end lost 4 bases, the J end lost 0 bases, and 11 bases lay between the germline ends. The CDR3 is made up of 16 amino acids. CDR3 in DNA: TGCGCCAGCAGCGAGGGACTTAGCTCTGGGGCCAACGTCCTGACTTTC. This gives the protein CASSEGLSSGANVLTF.

This clone has a single count. The rearrangement links TRBV4-2 to TRBJ2-1; TRBD2 agrees at 10 bases. Unmatched junction bases numbered 9, after V lost 0 bases and J lost 10 bases. Germline V CDR1 and CDR2: LGHNA, YNFKEQ. The CDR3 consists of 16 residues. The CDR3 DNA follows: TGTGCCAGCAGCCAAGATTGGAGCGGGGGGGCGCGAGAGCAGTTCTTC. Translating it yields CASSQDWSGGAREQFF.

The rearrangement uses TRBV10-1 and TRBJ2-3; 9 nucleotides line up with TRBD2. The CDR3 contains 17 residues. The germline gives CDR1 WNHNN, CDR2 SYGVQD (reference sequence). Trimming removed 5 bases from V and 3 bases from J; junction bases left unmatched: 12. CDR3 in DNA: TGCGCCAGCAGTCGCACCCCTGGGGCGGGGGGGACAGATACGCAGTATTTT. This translates into CASSRTPGAGGTDTQYF.

The table lists this clone with many counts. This chain links TRBV7-8 with TRBJ1-1; weak D call: TRBD1 (5 bases). Trimming removed 6 bases at V and 2 bases at J, with 13 bases between. CDR1 and CDR2 from the germline V gene are SGHVS and FQNEAQ. The CDR3 is 14 amino acids. In nucleotides, the CDR3 is TGTGCCAGCAGTTTGACATGGGGCAACACTGAAGCTTTCTTT. It encodes CASSLTWGNTEAFF.

V and J are TRBV7-2 and TRBJ2-7; 7 nucleotides line up with TRBD1. V lost 1 base to trimming and J lost 4 bases; unmatched junction nucleotides: 7. Germline lookup yields CDR1 SGHTA and CDR2 FQGNSA. CDR3 length: 15 residues. CDR3 coding DNA: TGTGCCAGCAGCTTAGACGACAGGGAACGGTACGAGCAGTACTTC. Encoded protein: CASSLDDRERYEQYF.

This chain links TRBV7-2 with TRBJ1-2; the match to TRBD1 covers 9 bases. V lost 4 bases, J lost 3 bases, and 3 bases stayed unmatched. Germline lookup yields CDR1 SGHTA and CDR2 FQGNSA. This CDR3 is built from 14 residues. CDR3 sequence: CASSYRTGDYGYTF. Written as DNA, the CDR3 is TGTGCCAGCAGCTACCGGACAGGGGACTATGGCTACACCTTC.

The rearrangement joins TRBV19 to TRBJ2-1; 10 positions match TRBD1. The trim removed 0 bases at V and 6 bases at J, leaving 11 bases unmatched. Germline CDR1 is LNHDA and CDR2 is SQIVND (reference sequence). The CDR3 sequence is 18 residues long. In nucleotides, the CDR3 is TGTGCCAGTAGTATAGACCTGACAGGGGGCAAAATTGTCAATGAGCAGTTCTTC. It is translated as CASSIDLTGGKIVNEQFF.

The sample holds one count of this clone. The gene calls are TRBV2 and TRBJ2-7, with TRBD2 identical over 8 bases. From germline, CDR1 is SNHLY and CDR2 FYNNEI. Germline trimming cut 3 bases from V and 2 bases from J; bases unmatched to any gene: 0. The CDR3 has 13 residues. CDR3 loop: CASSDSGAYEQYF. In nucleotides, the CDR3 is TGTGCCAGCAGTGATAGCGGGGCCTACGAGCAGTACTTC. Looking up the rest from reference TRBV2 and TRBJ2-7 gives the full variable domain: EPEVTQTPSHQVTQMGQEVILRCVPISNHLYFYWYRQILGQKVEFLVSFYNNEISEKSEIFDDQFSVERPDGSNFTLKIRSTKLEDSAMYFCASSDSGAYEQYFGPGTRLTVT.

The genes are TRBV6-4 and TRBJ2-2, with D possibly TRBD1 on 5 matching bases. V dropped 8 bases and J dropped 9 bases, with 10 bases sitting between them. The length of the CDR3 is 11 residues. Germline V gene sequence: CDR1 MRHNA, CDR2 SNTAGT. The CDR3 DNA follows: TGTGCCAGCCGGCCGGACAGGGAGCTGTTTTTT. Its translation is CASRPDRELFF.

CDR3: CASSGLSSNQPQHF. As DNA, the CDR3 is TGTGCCAGCAGCGGACTGAGTAGCAATCAGCCCCAGCATTTT. The chain is built from TRBV6-6 and TRBJ1-5, with D hard to call. CDR1 and CDR2 from the germline V gene are MNHNY and SVGAGI (reference sequence). V was clipped by 6 bases and J by 0 bases, with 9 bases between them. This CDR3 is built from 14 residues.

The chain links TRBV7-2 to TRBJ2-5; 9 nucleotides agree with TRBD1. The ends lost 1 base at V and 2 bases at J; junction bases unmatched: 2. CDR3 size: 15 residues. CDR1 and CDR2 (germline): SGHTA, FQGNSA. CDR3 sequence reads: CASSLGGQGQETQYF. CDR3 in DNA: TGTGCCAGCAGCTTAGGAGGACAGGGGCAAGAGACCCAGTACTTC.

The V gene is TRBV6-6, the J gene TRBJ1-2; 10 nucleotides align to TRBD1. J was trimmed by 6 bases and V by 5 bases; bases with no gene match: 9. There are 15 residues in the CDR3. CDR1 is MNHNY and CDR2 is SVGAGI in the germline V gene (reference sequence). CDR3 in DNA: TGTGCCAGCAGTGAGCCGGGACAGGGGCCTAATGGCTACACCTTC. Its protein product is CASSEPGQGPNGYTF.

The J gene is TRBJ2-1, the V gene TRBV7-2; 7 bases agree with TRBD2. Germline CDR1 SGHTA, CDR2 FQGNSA. With V trimmed by 2 bases and J by 9 bases, 7 bases remained unmatched. The CDR3 is 14 amino acids. CDR3 nucleotide sequence: TGTGCCAGCAGCTTACCCCCTGGCGGGGGTGAGCAGTTCTTC. Protein product: CASSLPPGGGEQFF. The entire variable domain, with the rest obtained from reference TRBV7-2 and TRBJ2-1, is as follows: GAGVSQSPSNKVTEKGKDVELRCDPISGHTALYWYRQSLGQGLEFLIYFQGNSAPDKSGLPSDRFSAERTGGSVSTLTIQRTQQEDSAVYLCASSLPPGGGEQFFGPGTRLTVL.

This sequence joins TRBV4-2 and TRBJ2-2, with TRBD1 identical over 9 bases. CDR3 length equals 15 residues. CDR1 and CDR2 from the germline V gene are LGHNA and YNFKEQ. With V trimmed by 4 bases and J by 6 bases, 6 bases remained unmatched. Written as DNA, the CDR3 is TGTGCCAGCAGCCGCCGGGACAGGGAGGCCGGGGAGCTGTTTTTT. This sequence encodes CASSRRDREAGELFF.

A few counts support this clone. This chain uses TRBV4-1 with TRBJ1-1; the D gene is possibly TRBD1 (6 bases). Trimming took 2 bases from V and 1 from J, leaving 17 bases between them. CDR1 MGHRA and CDR2 YSYEKL come from the germline V gene. This CDR3 contains 17 residues. The CDR3, as DNA: TGCGCCAGCAGCCAAAGACCCCGGGCGACAGGGAACACTGAAGCTTTCTTT. Protein sequence: CASSQRPRATGNTEAFF.

J is TRBJ1-2 and V is TRBV30; D not resolved. Germline V gives CDR1 GTSNPN, CDR2 SVGIG (reference sequence). The length of the CDR3 is 15 residues. V dropped 1 base and J dropped 3 bases, with 15 bases sitting between them. The CDR3 loop reads CAWSGSGSHYYGYTF. The CDR3 DNA sequence: TGTGCCTGGAGTGGGAGTGGCAGTCATTACTATGGCTACACCTTC.

This chain joins TRBV15 and TRBJ1-5; D call uncertain. The CDR3 runs 15 residues. V lost 5 bases, J lost 0 bases, and 11 bases lay in between. Per the germline V gene, CDR1 is LNHNV and CDR2 is YYDKDF (reference sequence). The CDR3 DNA reads TGTGCCACCAGCGGCGGACGGGATAGCAATCAGCCCCAGCATTTT. The encoded protein is CATSGGRDSNQPQHF.

Comment on this clone: Other nucleotide sequences from this sample produce the same CDR3. This chain uses TRBV7-9 with TRBJ1-1; D might be TRBD1 (5 bases). The V and J ends lost 2 bases and 1 base respectively, with 5 bases between them. This CDR3 comprises 13 residues. Germline V CDR1 and CDR2: SEHNR, FQNEAQ (reference sequence). CDR3 sequence reads: CASSLQGNTEAFF. CDR3 bases: TGTGCCAGCAGCTTACAGGGGAACACTGAAGCTTTCTTT. Full variable domain (rest looked up from reference TRBV7-9 and TRBJ1-1): DTGVSQNPRHKITKRGQNVTFRCDPISEHNRLYWYRQTLGQGPEFLTYFQNEAQLEKSRLLSDRFSAERPKGSFSTLEIQRTEQGDSAMYLCASSLQGNTEAFFGQGTRLTVV.

The J gene is TRBJ2-3, the V gene TRBV5-1, with TRBD1 identical over 9 bases. The junction had 9 bases not matched to a gene; V was cut back by 4 bases and J by 6 bases. In germline, CDR1 is SGHRS, CDR2 YFSETQ. The CDR3 is 15 residues long. CDR3 protein: CASSLRTGDMDTQYF. In DNA, the CDR3 is TGCGCCAGCAGCCTCCGGACAGGGGATATGGATACGCAGTATTTT.

This chain uses TRBV9 with TRBJ2-3; TRBD2 matches 9 bases. V lost 0 bases, J lost 3 bases, and 5 bases stayed unmatched. The CDR3 spans 16 residues. Germline CDR1 SGDLS, CDR2 YYNGEE. CDR3 DNA: TGTGCCAGCAGCGTAGGCGGGGGGGCCCGTACAGATACGCAGTATTTT. The encoded protein is CASSVGGGARTDTQYF.

The gene calls are TRBV25-1 and TRBJ2-7; D remains unclear. The CDR3 runs to 15 residues. The germline V gene has CDR1 MGHDK and CDR2 SYGVNS. The V and J ends lost 1 base and 0 bases respectively, with 10 bases between them. CDR3 sequence reads: CASSESRDSSYEQYF. Here the CDR3 DNA reads TGTGCCAGCAGTGAATCGAGAGATAGCTCCTACGAGCAGTACTTC.

The J gene is TRBJ2-7, the V gene TRBV18, with 7 nucleotides matching TRBD1. This CDR3 spans 14 amino acids. After removal of 3 bases from V and 6 bases from J, the junction contained 8 bases not matched to a gene. Germline-derived CDR1 and CDR2 are KGHSH and LQKENI. The CDR3 protein is CASSPLTGLGEQYF. The CDR3 nucleotides are TGTGCCAGCTCACCCCTGACAGGGTTGGGCGAGCAGTACTTC.

The gene calls are TRBV19 and TRBJ2-7; the match to TRBD2 covers 12 bases. J gave up 5 bases and V 5 bases, and 7 bases lay outside the gene matches. The CDR3 length is 15 residues. The germline V gene encodes CDR1 LNHDA and CDR2 SQIVND (reference sequence). CDR3 in DNA: TGTGCCAGTAGTGCCCCTAGCGGGGGGGACGACGAGCAGTACTTC. This codes for CASSAPSGGDDEQYF.

V gene TRBV10-1 combines with J gene TRBJ2-2; tentatively, D is TRBD1 (6 bases). Germline V gives CDR1 WNHNN, CDR2 SYGVQD (reference sequence). The CDR3 sequence is 13 residues long. V lost 6 bases and J lost 5, with 10 bases in between. In nucleotides, the CDR3 is TGCGCCAGCAGCACCGACAGGACCGGGGAGCTGTTTTTT. Protein product: CASSTDRTGELFF.

V is TRBV6-2 or TRBV6-3 and J is TRBJ2-1; the match to TRBD2 covers 9 bases. The CDR3 sequence is 14 residues long. V was clipped by 6 bases and J by 4 bases; unmatched bases: 4. Germline V gene data show CDR1 as MNHEY and CDR2 as SVGEGT. The CDR3 here is CASSPTSGYNEQFF. The CDR3 bases are TGTGCCAGCAGCCCGACTAGCGGATACAATGAGCAGTTCTTC.